This paragraph covers one T cell receptor beta chain sequence. From the RACE reads, TCRdb called clonotypes with MiXCR, one entry per CDR3 protein. This sample has about 68,000 distinct CDR3 sequences; approximately 11% occur once, and the top ten carry approximately 5%. The CDR3 totals 17 residues. Losses at the gene ends were 6 bases for V and 0 bases for J; bases not matched to a gene: 9. Germline loops: CDR1 MNHEY, CDR2 SMNVEV (reference sequence). This sample stems from a study of human T cells and chemical hapten exposure. Time point of the sample: pre-sensitization, week 0. The sample's treatment: therapeutic diphenylcyclopropenone sensitization with weekly scalp DPC.

The chain carries TRBV27 and TRBJ2-7, with 12 bases that match TRBD1. The source material was whole blood, sampled in connection with sensitization to the hapten diphenylcyclopropenone (DPC). The sequence came from a woman aged 50 to 60 with alopecia areata. Some clones in this sample may be carry-over from other donors' samples. CDR3 in amino acids: CASSLGTGGLSSYEQYF. The CDR3 region has the DNA TGTGCCAGCAGCCTGGGGACAGGGGGCCTTAGCTCCTACGAGCAGTACTTC.